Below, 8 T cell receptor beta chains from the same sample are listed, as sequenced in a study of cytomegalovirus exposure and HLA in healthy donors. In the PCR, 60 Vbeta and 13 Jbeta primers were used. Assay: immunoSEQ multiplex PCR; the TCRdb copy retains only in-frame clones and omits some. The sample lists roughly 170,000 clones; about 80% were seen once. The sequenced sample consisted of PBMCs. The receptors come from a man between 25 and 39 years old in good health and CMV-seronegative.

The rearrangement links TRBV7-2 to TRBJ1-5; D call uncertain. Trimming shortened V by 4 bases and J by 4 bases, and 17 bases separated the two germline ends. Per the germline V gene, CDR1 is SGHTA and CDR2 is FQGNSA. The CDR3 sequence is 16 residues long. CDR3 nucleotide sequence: TGTGCCAGCAGCTCCCGACGACCTGACGGGAATCAGCCCCAGCATTTT. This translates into CASSSRRPDGNQPQHF.

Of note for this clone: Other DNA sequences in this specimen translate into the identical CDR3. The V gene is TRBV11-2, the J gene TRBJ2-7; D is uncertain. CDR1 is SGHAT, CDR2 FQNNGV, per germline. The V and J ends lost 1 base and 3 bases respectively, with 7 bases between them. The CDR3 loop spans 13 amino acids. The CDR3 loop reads CASSLGTGYEQYF. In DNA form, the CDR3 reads TGTGCCAGCAGCTTAGGTACCGGCTACGAGCAGTACTTC.

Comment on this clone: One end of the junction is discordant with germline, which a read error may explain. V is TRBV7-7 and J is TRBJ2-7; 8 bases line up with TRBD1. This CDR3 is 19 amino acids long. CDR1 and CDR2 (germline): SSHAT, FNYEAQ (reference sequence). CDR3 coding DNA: TGTGCTAGCAGCATAGAGGTCCCAGGGGGCTCGGGGTCAGAGGCCGAGCAGTACTTC. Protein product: CASSIEVPGGSGSEAEQYF.

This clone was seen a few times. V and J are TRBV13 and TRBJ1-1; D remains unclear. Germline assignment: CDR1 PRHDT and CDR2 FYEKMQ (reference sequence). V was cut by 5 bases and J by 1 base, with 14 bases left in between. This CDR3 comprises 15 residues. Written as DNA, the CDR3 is TGTGCCAGCAGCCTCAGTCCGGGAGCGAACACTGAAGCTTTCTTT. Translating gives CASSLSPGANTEAFF.

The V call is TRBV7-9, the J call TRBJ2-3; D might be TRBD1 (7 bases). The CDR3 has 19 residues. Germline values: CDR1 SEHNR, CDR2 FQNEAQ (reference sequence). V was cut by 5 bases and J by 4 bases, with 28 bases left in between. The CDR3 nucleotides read TGTGCCAGCAGCGGAACGAAAGGGGAGGAGGGGGCCCCTTCAGATACGCAGTATTTT. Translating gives CASSGTKGEEGAPSDTQYF.

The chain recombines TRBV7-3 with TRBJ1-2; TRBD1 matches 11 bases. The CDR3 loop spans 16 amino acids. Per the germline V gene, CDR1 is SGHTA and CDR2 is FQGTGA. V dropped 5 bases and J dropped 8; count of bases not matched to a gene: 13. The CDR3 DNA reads TGTGCCAGCAGCGCATCCTCAGGACAGGGGGCCGAAGGCTACACCTTC. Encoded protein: CASSASSGQGAEGYTF.

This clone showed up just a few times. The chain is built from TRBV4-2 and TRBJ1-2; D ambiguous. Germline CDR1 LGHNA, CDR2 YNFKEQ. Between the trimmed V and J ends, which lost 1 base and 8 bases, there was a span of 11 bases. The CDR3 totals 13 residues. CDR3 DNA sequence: TGTGCCAGCAGCCAAGCGGCGGGTTCAGGCTACACCTTC. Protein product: CASSQAAGSGYTF.

DNA of the CDR3: TGCGCCAGCAGCGAAATTAGGGGACAGGGTTTAGGGGAGACCCAGTACTTC. This translates into CASSEIRGQGLGETQYF. This rearrangement joins TRBV5-1 to TRBJ2-5; 9 nucleotides align to TRBD1. With V trimmed by 4 bases and J by 5 bases, 15 bases remained unmatched. Germline V lookup: CDR1 SGHRS, CDR2 YFSETQ. This CDR3 spans 17 amino acids. The entire variable domain, with the rest obtained from reference TRBV5-1 and TRBJ2-5, is as follows: KAGVTQTPRYLIKTRGQQVTLSCSPISGHRSVSWYQQTPGQGLQFLFEYFSETQRNKGNFPGRFSGRQFSNSRSEMNVSTLELGDSALYLCASSEIRGQGLGETQYFGPGTRLLVL.